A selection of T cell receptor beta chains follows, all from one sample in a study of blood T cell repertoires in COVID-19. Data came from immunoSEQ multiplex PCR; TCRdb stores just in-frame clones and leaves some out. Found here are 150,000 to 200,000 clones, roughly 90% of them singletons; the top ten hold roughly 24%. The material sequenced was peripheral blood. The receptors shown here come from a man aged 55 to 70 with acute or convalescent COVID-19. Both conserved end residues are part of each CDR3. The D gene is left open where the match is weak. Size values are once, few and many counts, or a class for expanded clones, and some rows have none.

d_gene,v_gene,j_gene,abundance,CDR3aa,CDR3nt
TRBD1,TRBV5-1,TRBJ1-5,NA,CASSPGQGGYQPQHF,TGCGCCAGCAGCCCAGGACAGGGCGGTTATCAGCCCCAGCATTTT
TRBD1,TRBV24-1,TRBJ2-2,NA,CATSDTRQGNTGELFF,TGTGCCACCAGTGATACCCGACAGGGAAACACCGGGGAGCTGTTTTTT
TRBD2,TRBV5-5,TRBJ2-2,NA,CASSLGLAGAIGELFF,TGTGCCAGCAGCTTAGGACTAGCGGGAGCAATCGGGGAGCTGTTTTTT
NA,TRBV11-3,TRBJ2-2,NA,CASSSGQRSGELFF,TGTGCCAGCAGCTCAGGACAGAGATCGGGGGAGCTGTTTTTT
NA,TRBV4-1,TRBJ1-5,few,CASSQAGRQPQHF,TGCGCCAGCAGCCAAGCTGGCCGTCAGCCCCAGCATTTT
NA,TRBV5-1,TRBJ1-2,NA,CASSAGGVYGGYTF,TGCGCCAGCAGCGCTGGGGGCGTCTATGGTGGCTACACCTTC
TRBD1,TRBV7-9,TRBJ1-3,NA,CARGTVGNTIYF,TGTGCCAGGGGGACAGTCGGAAACACCATATATTTT
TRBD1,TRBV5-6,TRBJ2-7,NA,CASSPDRAYEQYF,TGTGCCAGCAGCCCCGACAGGGCCTACGAGCAGTACTTC
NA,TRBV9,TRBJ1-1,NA,CASSVGPTGNTEAFF,TGTGCCAGCAGCGTAGGTCCCACGGGTAACACTGAAGCTTTCTTT
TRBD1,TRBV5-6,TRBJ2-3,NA,CASSPGTGNTDTQYF,TGTGCCAGCAGCCCGGGGACAGGTAACACAGATACGCAGTATTTT
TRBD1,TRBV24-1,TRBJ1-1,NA,CATSVMTGGKTEAFF,TGTGCCACCAGTGTCATGACAGGGGGCAAGACTGAAGCTTTCTTT
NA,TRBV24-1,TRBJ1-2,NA,CATSDFRGGYTF,TGTGCCACCAGTGATTTCCGAGGTGGCTACACCTTC
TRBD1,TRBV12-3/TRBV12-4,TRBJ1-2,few,CASSGTGSYGYTF,TGTGCCAGCAGCGGGACAGGGTCCTATGGCTACACCTTC
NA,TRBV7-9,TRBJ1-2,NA,CASSPPGYGYTF,TGTGCCAGCAGTCCCCCAGGGTATGGCTACACCTTC
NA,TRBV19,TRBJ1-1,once,CASGLGGIFTEAFF,TGTGCCTCTGGACTGGGAGGGATTTTCACTGAAGCTTTCTTT
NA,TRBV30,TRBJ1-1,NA,CAWSRGSAEAFF,TGTGCCTGGAGTAGGGGGTCTGCTGAAGCTTTCTTT
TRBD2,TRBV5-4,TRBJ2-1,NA,CASRAGLAGNNEQFF,TGTGCCAGCAGGGCGGGACTAGCGGGCAACAATGAGCAGTTCTTC
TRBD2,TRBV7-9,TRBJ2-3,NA,CASTGTSGLTDTQYF,TGTGCCAGCACCGGGACTAGCGGACTCACAGATACGCAGTATTTT
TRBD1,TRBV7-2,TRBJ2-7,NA,CASTGTGYYEQYF,TGTGCCAGCACAGGGACAGGTTACTACGAGCAGTACTTC
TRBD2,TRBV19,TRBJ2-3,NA,CASTLGRGGRDTQYF,TGTGCCAGTACTCTAGGGCGGGGGGGCCGAGATACGCAGTATTTT
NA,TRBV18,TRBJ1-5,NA,CASSPGAGVGNQPQHF,TGTGCCAGCTCACCAGGAGCAGGGGTCGGCAATCAGCCCCAGCATTTT
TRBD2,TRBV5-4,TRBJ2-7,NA,CASSPRGLAGTYEQYF,TGTGCCAGCAGCCCGCGGGGACTAGCGGGGACCTACGAGCAGTACTTC